What follows describes a single TCR beta chain. Some clones are missing from TCRdb's copy, which holds only in-frame ones; the method was immunoSEQ multiplex PCR. The sample carries about 94,000 clones, over 70% recorded once. This specimen belongs to a study of blood T cell repertoires in COVID-19. Across the study: Researchers got acute and convalescent COVID-19 samples from the United States, Italy and Spain. PBMCs, B-cell-depleted T cells, or T cells provided the cDNA or gDNA that made up the material.

Trimming cost V 6 bases and J 6 bases, with 9 bases left between them. Germline V CDR1 and CDR2: SNHLY, FYNNEI. The CDR3 sequence is 11 residues long. This clonotype was obtained from a human donor in a cohort sampled during active COVID-19. The sequenced sample consisted of peripheral blood. The V call is TRBV2, the J call TRBJ2-7; D is uncertain. CDR3 sequence (DNA): TGTGCCAGCAGCCCCGCGGTCGAGCAGTACTTC. Translating it yields CASSPAVEQYF.